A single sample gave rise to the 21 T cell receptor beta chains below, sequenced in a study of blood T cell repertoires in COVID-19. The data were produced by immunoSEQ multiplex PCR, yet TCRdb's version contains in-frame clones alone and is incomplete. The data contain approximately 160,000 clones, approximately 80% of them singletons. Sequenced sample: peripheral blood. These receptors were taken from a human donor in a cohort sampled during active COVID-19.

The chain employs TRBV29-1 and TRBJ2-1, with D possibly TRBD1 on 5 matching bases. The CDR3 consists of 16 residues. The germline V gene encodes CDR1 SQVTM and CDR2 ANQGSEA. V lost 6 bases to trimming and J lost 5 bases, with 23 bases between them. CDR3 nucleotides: TGCAGCGTCGTGACCGCCCGGGCAGGGTCGGACAATGAGCAGTTCTTC. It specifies CSVVTARAGSDNEQFF.

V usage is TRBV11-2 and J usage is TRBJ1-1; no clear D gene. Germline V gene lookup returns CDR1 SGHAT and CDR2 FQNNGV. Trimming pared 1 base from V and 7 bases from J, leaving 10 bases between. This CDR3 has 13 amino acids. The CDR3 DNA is TGTGCCAGCAGCTTAGTTTCGCGGGGTGAAGCTTTCTTT. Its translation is CASSLVSRGEAFF.

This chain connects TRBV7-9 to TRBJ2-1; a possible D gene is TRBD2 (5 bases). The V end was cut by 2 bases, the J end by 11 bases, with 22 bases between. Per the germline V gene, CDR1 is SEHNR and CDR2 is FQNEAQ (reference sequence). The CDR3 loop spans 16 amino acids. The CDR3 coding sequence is TGTGCCAGCAGCTTACTGGGCGGTTTCGGAAGCGGCAAGCAGTTCTTC. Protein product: CASSLLGGFGSGKQFF.

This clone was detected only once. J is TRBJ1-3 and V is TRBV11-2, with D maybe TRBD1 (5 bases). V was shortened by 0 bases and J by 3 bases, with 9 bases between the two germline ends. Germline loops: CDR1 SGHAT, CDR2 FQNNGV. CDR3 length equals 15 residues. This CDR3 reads CASSLEGGGGNTIYF. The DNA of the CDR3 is TGTGCCAGCAGCTTAGAGGGCGGGGGTGGAAACACCATATATTTT.

CDR3 bases: TGTGCCAGCGGACGGGACAGGGGCATTTACGAGCAGTACTTC. The encoded protein is CASGRDRGIYEQYF. The V and J genes are TRBV7-9 and TRBJ2-7; TRBD1 agrees at 10 bases. From germline, CDR1 is SEHNR and CDR2 FQNEAQ (reference sequence). The V gene end was trimmed by 8 bases and the J gene end by 4 bases; junction bases not matched to a gene: 8. This CDR3 spans 14 amino acids. Full variable domain (remainder filled in from reference TRBV7-9 and TRBJ2-7): DTGVSQNPRHKITKRGQNVTFRCDPISEHNRLYWYRQTLGQGPEFLTYFQNEAQLEKSRLLSDRFSAERPKGSFSTLEIQRTEQGDSAMYLCASGRDRGIYEQYFGPGTRLTVT.

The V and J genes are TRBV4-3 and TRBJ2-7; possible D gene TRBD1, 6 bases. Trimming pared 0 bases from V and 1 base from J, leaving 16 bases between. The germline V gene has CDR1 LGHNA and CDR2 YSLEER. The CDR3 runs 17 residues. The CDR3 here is CASSQDPLGAQSYEQYF. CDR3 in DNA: TGCGCCAGCAGCCAAGATCCCCTGGGGGCCCAATCCTACGAGCAGTACTTC.

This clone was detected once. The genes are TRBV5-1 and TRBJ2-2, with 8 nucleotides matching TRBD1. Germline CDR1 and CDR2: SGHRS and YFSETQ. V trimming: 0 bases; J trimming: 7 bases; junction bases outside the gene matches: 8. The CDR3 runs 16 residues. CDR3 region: CASSLAGGKESGELFF. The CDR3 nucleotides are TGCGCCAGCAGCTTGGCAGGGGGCAAGGAGAGCGGGGAGCTGTTTTTT. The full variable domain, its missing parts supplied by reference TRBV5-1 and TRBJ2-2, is KAGVTQTPRYLIKTRGQQVTLSCSPISGHRSVSWYQQTPGQGLQFLFEYFSETQRNKGNFPGRFSGRQFSNSRSEMNVSTLELGDSALYLCASSLAGGKESGELFFGEGSRLTVL.

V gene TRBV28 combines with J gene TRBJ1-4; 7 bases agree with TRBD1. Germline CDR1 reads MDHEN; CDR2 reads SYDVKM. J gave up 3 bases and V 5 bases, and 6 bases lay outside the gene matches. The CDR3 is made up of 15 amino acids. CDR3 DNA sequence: TGTGCCAGCAGTCTGACAGGGCTGGCTAATGAAAAACTGTTTTTT. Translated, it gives CASSLTGLANEKLFF.

The CDR3 loop is CASSGWTSNYEQYF. In nucleotides, the CDR3 is TGCGCCAGCTCGGGTTGGACTAGCAACTACGAGCAGTACTTC. This chain uses TRBV10-1 with TRBJ2-7; TRBD2 matches 8 bases. After removal of 8 bases from V and 3 bases from J, the junction contained 9 bases not matched to a gene. Germline values: CDR1 WNHNN, CDR2 SYGVQD (reference sequence). This CDR3 spans 14 amino acids.

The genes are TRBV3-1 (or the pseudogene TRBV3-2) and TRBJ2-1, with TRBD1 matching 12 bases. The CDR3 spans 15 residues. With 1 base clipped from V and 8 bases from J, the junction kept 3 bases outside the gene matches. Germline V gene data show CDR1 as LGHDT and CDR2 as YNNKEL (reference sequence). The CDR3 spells CASSQAGTGGYEQFF. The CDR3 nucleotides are TGTGCCAGCAGCCAAGCAGGGACAGGGGGCTATGAGCAGTTCTTC.

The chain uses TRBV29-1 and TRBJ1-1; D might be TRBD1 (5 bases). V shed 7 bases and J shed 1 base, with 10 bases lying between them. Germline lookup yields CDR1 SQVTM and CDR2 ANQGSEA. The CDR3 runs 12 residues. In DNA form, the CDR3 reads TGCAGCGGTGCTCAGGGGAACACTGAAGCTTTCTTT. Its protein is CSGAQGNTEAFF.

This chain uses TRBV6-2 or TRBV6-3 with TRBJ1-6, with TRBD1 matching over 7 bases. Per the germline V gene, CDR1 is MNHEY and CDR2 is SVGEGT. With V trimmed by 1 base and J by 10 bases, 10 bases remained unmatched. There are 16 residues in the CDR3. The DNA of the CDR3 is TGTGCCAGCAGTTACTTTCATGGACAGGTGAACTCACCCCTCCACTTT. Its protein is CASSYFHGQVNSPLHF.

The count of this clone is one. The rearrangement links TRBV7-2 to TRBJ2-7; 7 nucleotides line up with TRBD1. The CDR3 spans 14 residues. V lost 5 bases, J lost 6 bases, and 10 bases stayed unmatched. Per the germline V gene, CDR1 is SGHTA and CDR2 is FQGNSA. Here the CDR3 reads CASSPRTGRSEQYF. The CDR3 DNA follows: TGTGCCAGCAGCCCCAGGACAGGTAGGAGCGAGCAGTACTTC.

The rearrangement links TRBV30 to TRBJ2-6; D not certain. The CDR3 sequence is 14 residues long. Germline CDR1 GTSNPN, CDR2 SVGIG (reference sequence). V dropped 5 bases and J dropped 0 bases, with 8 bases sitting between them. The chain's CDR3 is CAWSPLSGANVLTF. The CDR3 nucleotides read TGTGCCTGGTCCCCCCTCTCTGGGGCCAACGTCCTGACTTTC.

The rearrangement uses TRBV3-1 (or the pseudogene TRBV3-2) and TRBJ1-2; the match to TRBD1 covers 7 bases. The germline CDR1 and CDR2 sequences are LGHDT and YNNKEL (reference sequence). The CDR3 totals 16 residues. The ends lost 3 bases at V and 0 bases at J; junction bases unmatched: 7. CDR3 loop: CASSHAYGTANYGYTF. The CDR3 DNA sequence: TGTGCCAGCAGCCATGCTTATGGGACAGCTAACTATGGCTACACCTTC.

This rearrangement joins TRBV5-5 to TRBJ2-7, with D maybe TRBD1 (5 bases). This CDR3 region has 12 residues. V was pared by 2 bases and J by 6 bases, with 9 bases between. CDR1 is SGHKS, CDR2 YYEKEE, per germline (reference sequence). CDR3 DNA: TGTGCCAGCAGCTTCCAAGGGGCCGAGCAGTACTTC. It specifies CASSFQGAEQYF.

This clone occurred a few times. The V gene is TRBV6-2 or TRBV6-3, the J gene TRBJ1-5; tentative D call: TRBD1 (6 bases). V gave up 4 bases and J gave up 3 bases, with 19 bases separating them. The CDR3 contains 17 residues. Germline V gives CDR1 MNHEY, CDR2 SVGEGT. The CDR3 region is CASSLNPSGTFNQPQHF. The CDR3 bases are TGTGCCAGCAGTTTGAACCCCTCCGGGACATTCAATCAGCCCCAGCATTTT.

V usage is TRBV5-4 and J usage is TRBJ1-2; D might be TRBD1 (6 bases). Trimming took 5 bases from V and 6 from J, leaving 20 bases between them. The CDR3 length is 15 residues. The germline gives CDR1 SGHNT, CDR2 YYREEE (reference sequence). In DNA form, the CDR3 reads TGTGCCAGCAGTCGCCCTAGCACGGACAGTAATGGCTACACCTTC. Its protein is CASSRPSTDSNGYTF.

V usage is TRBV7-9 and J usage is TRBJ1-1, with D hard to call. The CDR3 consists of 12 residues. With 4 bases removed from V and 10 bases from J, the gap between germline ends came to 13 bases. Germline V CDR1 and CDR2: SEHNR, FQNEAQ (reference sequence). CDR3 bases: TGTGCCAGCAGCTCGGGGAGGGAGGGAGCTTTCTTT. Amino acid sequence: CASSSGREGAFF.

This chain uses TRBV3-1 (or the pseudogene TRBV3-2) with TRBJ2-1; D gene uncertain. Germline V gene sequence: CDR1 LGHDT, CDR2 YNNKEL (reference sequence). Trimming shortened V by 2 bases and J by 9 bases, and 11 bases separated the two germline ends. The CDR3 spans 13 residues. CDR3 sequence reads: CASSQIQLPEQFF. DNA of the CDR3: TGTGCCAGCAGCCAAATACAGCTCCCTGAGCAGTTCTTC.

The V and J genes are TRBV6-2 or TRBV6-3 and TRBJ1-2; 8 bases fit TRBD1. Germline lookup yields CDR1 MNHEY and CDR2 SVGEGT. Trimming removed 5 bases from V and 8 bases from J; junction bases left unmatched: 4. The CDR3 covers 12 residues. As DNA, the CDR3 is TGTGCCAGCAGTCCGACAGGGGACGGCTACACCTTC. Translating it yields CASSPTGDGYTF.